What follows are 22 T cell receptor beta chains derived from one specimen sequenced in a study of T cells in Graves' hyperthyroidism and ophthalmopathy. It was RNA transcripts that yielded the amplified TCR beta CDR3 regions. An initial round of RT-PCR targeting the TCR CDR3 relied on the HTBI primer set. MiXCR, applied by TCRdb to the multiplex PCR reads, yields one record per CDR3 protein. Counted here are 500,000 to 650,000 distinct CDR3 sequences, roughly 14% occurring once; the ten biggest clones make up around an eighth. Sequencing was performed on blood. The receptors derive from a woman in her forties or fifties with Graves' ophthalmopathy.

This clonotype has just a few counts. The rearrangement uses TRBV15 and TRBJ2-2; weak D call: TRBD1 (5 bases). CDR1 and CDR2 from the germline V gene are LNHNV and YYDKDF (reference sequence). The CDR3 loop spans 14 amino acids. Trimming took 3 bases from V and 5 from J, leaving 10 bases between them. The DNA of the CDR3 is TGTGCCACCAGCAGGGGGCACTCTACCGGGGAGCTGTTTTTT. Protein: CATSRGHSTGELFF.

V usage is TRBV9 and J usage is TRBJ2-7, with 7 bases identical to TRBD2. Germline V gene data show CDR1 as SGDLS and CDR2 as YYNGEE. The CDR3 loop spans 16 amino acids. The J segment lost 1 base and the V segment lost 3 bases, leaving 10 bases of the junction unmatched. This chain's CDR3 is CASSEGFSGQSYEQYF. The CDR3 nucleotides are TGTGCCAGCAGCGAGGGATTTAGCGGGCAATCCTACGAGCAGTACTTC.

The V and J genes are TRBV4-3 and TRBJ2-7, with 7 bases fitting TRBD1. V shed 0 bases, J shed 6 bases, and the junction held 2 bases outside the gene matches. Germline assignment: CDR1 LGHNA and CDR2 YSLEER. The CDR3 sequence is 13 residues long. CDR3 in DNA: TGCGCCAGCAGCCAAGAAGGGACAGCCGAGCAGTACTTC. Its protein product is CASSQEGTAEQYF.

This clonotype was observed at least ten times. The CDR3 region has the DNA TGTGCCAGCAGCCCGGACAGGTGGTCAGATACGCAGTATTTT. Translation: CASSPDRWSDTQYF. J is TRBJ2-3 and V is TRBV11-2, with 7 nucleotides matching TRBD1. From germline, CDR1 is SGHAT and CDR2 FQNNGV. The CDR3 has 14 residues. V dropped 5 bases and J dropped 4; count of bases not matched to a gene: 6. The whole variable domain, filled in from reference TRBV11-2 and TRBJ2-3, reads EAGVAQSPRYKIIEKRQSVAFWCNPISGHATLYWYQQILGQGPKLLIQFQNNGVVDDSQLPKDRFSAERLKGVDSTLKIQPAKLEDSAVYLCASSPDRWSDTQYFGPGTRLTVL.

This clonotype showed up many times. This sequence joins TRBV30 and TRBJ2-4, with 7 bases identical to TRBD2. CDR1 and CDR2 from the germline V gene are GTSNPN and SVGIG (reference sequence). J was trimmed by 5 bases and V by 1 base; bases with no gene match: 8. The CDR3 contains 15 residues. CDR3: CAWSGSFLAENIQYF. CDR3 DNA sequence: TGTGCCTGGAGTGGGAGTTTCCTAGCGGAAAACATTCAGTACTTC. The variable domain in full, with the rest retrieved from reference TRBV30 and TRBJ2-4, is SQTIHQWPATLVQPVGSPLSLECTVEGTSNPNLYWYRQAAGRGLQLLFYSVGIGQISSEVPQNLSASRPQDRQFILSSKKLLLSDSGFYLCAWSGSFLAENIQYFGAGTRLSVL.

This clonotype has more than one count but fewer than ten. The chain recombines TRBV5-1 with TRBJ2-2, with D hard to call. Germline CDR1 is SGHRS and CDR2 is YFSETQ. Trimming pared 2 bases from V and 7 bases from J, leaving 15 bases between. The CDR3 has 15 residues. CDR3: CASSFIPGSGGELFF. Written as DNA, the CDR3 is TGCGCCAGCAGCTTCATCCCGGGCTCCGGCGGGGAGCTGTTTTTT. The full variable domain, its missing parts supplied by reference TRBV5-1 and TRBJ2-2, is KAGVTQTPRYLIKTRGQQVTLSCSPISGHRSVSWYQQTPGQGLQFLFEYFSETQRNKGNFPGRFSGRQFSNSRSEMNVSTLELGDSALYLCASSFIPGSGGELFFGEGSRLTVL.

This clonotype was seen many times. The chain couples TRBV7-3 to TRBJ2-1; TRBD1 is a possible D gene (6 bases). Germline V gives CDR1 SGHTA, CDR2 FQGTGA. Trimming took off 6 bases at V and 4 bases at J, with 13 bases between the two ends. The CDR3 loop spans 14 amino acids. CDR3 coding DNA: TGTGCCAGCAGTACAGGGTCGGGTTACAATGAGCAGTTCTTC. It translates to CASSTGSGYNEQFF.

A few counts support this clonotype. V gene TRBV5-4 combines with J gene TRBJ2-1, with 9 bases identical to TRBD2. Per the germline V gene, CDR1 is SGHNT and CDR2 is YYREEE (reference sequence). The CDR3 runs to 17 residues. V gave up 4 bases and J gave up 11 bases; unmatched junction bases: 19. The CDR3 is CASSRGLALAGRQKQFF. CDR3 coding DNA: TGTGCCAGCAGCCGAGGTCTGGCGCTAGCGGGAAGGCAGAAGCAGTTCTTC.

This clonotype was detected a few times. The CDR3: CASSDSGSGTDTQYF. In DNA form, the CDR3 reads TGTGCCAGCAGCGACTCAGGGTCCGGCACAGATACGCAGTATTTT. This chain joins TRBV27 and TRBJ2-3, with D possibly matching TRBD1 (5 bases). V was cut by 6 bases and J by 1 base, with 14 bases left in between. CDR3 size: 15 residues. The germline gives CDR1 MNHEY, CDR2 SMNVEV (reference sequence).

This clonotype has a count of ten or more. The V gene is TRBV11-1, the J gene TRBJ1-1; no clear D. CDR1 is SGHAT, CDR2 FQDESV, per germline (reference sequence). The CDR3 runs to 14 residues. V was clipped by 5 bases and J by 2 bases, with 12 bases between them. The CDR3 bases are TGTGCCAGCAGCCGAAGTAGAAAAAACACTGAAGCTTTCTTT. It specifies CASSRSRKNTEAFF.

The J gene is TRBJ2-5, the V gene TRBV5-1, with 14 bases that match TRBD2. The CDR3 spans 16 residues. After removal of 4 bases from V and 4 bases from J, the junction contained 6 bases not matched to a gene. Germline V gives CDR1 SGHRS, CDR2 YFSETQ. This CDR3 reads CASSVEGTSGRETQYF. CDR3 bases: TGCGCCAGCAGCGTGGAGGGGACTAGCGGGAGAGAGACCCAGTACTTC.

With respect to this clonotype: A much larger clone lies one base from this, so it may be a read error. The chain links TRBV6-2 or TRBV6-3 to TRBJ2-2; the match to TRBD2 covers 9 bases. Germline V gives CDR1 MNHEY, CDR2 SVGEGT. CDR3 size: 19 residues. Trimming took 0 bases from V and 2 from J; bases not matched to a gene: 10. The CDR3 bases are TGTGCCAGCAGTTACTCGTCCGGGACTAGCCCGTTTAACACCGGGGAGCTGTTTTTT. It codes for CASSYSSGTSPFNTGELFF.

The CDR3 sequence is CASSYSISDGSQYF. As DNA, the CDR3 is TGTGCCAGCAGTTACTCGATCTCGGACGGGTCCCAGTACTTC. The chain carries TRBV6-2 or TRBV6-3 and TRBJ2-5; D uncertain. The CDR3 extends over 14 amino acids. V lost 0 bases and J lost 9, with 14 bases in between. Per the germline V gene, CDR1 is MNHEY and CDR2 is SVGEGT.

This chain uses TRBV20-1 with TRBJ2-5; D is ambiguous. The CDR3 sequence is 13 residues long. The germline CDR1 and CDR2 sequences are DFQATT and SNEGSKA (reference sequence). Trimming removed 5 bases at V and 1 base at J, with 11 bases between. In DNA form, the CDR3 reads TGCAGTGCTCTGGTGGGCGGCCAAGAGACCCAGTACTTC. Its protein is CSALVGGQETQYF.

The sample holds many counts of this clonotype. The chain carries TRBV5-1 and TRBJ2-1; D is possibly TRBD2 (5 bases). Germline V gives CDR1 SGHRS, CDR2 YFSETQ. V was trimmed by 0 bases and J by 2 bases, leaving 9 bases between them. CDR3 size: 15 residues. CDR3 DNA: TGCGCCAGCAGCTTGGGGAGGCCCACCTACAATGAGCAGTTCTTC. It encodes CASSLGRPTYNEQFF. Variable domain in full (rest from reference TRBV5-1 and TRBJ2-1): KAGVTQTPRYLIKTRGQQVTLSCSPISGHRSVSWYQQTPGQGLQFLFEYFSETQRNKGNFPGRFSGRQFSNSRSEMNVSTLELGDSALYLCASSLGRPTYNEQFFGPGTRLTVL.

In this sample, this clonotype turned up many times. The chain carries TRBV5-1 and TRBJ2-7; TRBD2 aligns across 10 bases. Germline values: CDR1 SGHRS, CDR2 YFSETQ. V lost 0 bases, J lost 4 bases, and 4 bases stayed unmatched. The CDR3 spans 15 residues. This CDR3 is CASSLGSSGSYEQYF. The CDR3 nucleotides are TGCGCCAGCAGCTTGGGGTCTAGCGGGAGTTACGAGCAGTACTTC.

This clonotype has a handful of counts. The genes are TRBV28 and TRBJ1-4; the match to TRBD1 covers 7 bases. The germline CDR1 and CDR2 sequences are MDHEN and SYDVKM. The CDR3 runs to 16 residues. J gave up 8 bases and V 5 bases, and 14 bases lay outside the gene matches. CDR3 DNA: TGTGCCAGCAGTACCAATAACAGGGGACCAAGGGAAAAACTGTTTTTT. It translates to CASSTNNRGPREKLFF.

CDR3 sequence (DNA): TGTGCCAGTAGAATGGGACTAGCGGGAGGGGATGAGCAGTTCTTC. It yields the protein CASRMGLAGGDEQFF. The chain links TRBV19 to TRBJ2-1; TRBD2 aligns across 16 bases. Germline assignment: CDR1 LNHDA and CDR2 SQIVND (reference sequence). The CDR3 runs 15 residues. V lost 6 bases to trimming and J lost 8 bases; unmatched junction nucleotides: 4.

This chain links TRBV6-1 with TRBJ1-1; 9 nucleotides line up with TRBD1. This CDR3 comprises 13 residues. J was trimmed by 8 bases and V by 5 bases; bases with no gene match: 6. CDR1 and CDR2 from the germline V gene are MNHNS and SASEGT. The CDR3 coding sequence is TGTGCCAGCAGTAAACAGGGGGCCCGGGAAGCTTTCTTT. This translates into CASSKQGAREAFF.

J is TRBJ1-1 and V is TRBV6-2 or TRBV6-3; D is uncertain. CDR1 is MNHEY and CDR2 is SVGEGT in the germline V gene. CDR3 length: 12 amino acids. Trimming removed 6 bases from V and 10 bases from J, with 15 bases in between. The chain's CDR3 is CASSHQTSGAFF. The CDR3 bases are TGTGCCAGCAGCCACCAGACGTCGGGAGCTTTCTTT.

This clonotype was observed at least ten times. The V call is TRBV10-3, the J call TRBJ2-3, with TRBD2 matching over 8 bases. Trimming cost V 3 bases and J 1 base; bases outside gene matches: 3. This CDR3 has 15 amino acids. CDR1 is ENHRY, CDR2 SYGVKD, per germline. The CDR3 here is CAISDPGLGTDTQYF. CDR3 bases: TGTGCCATCAGTGACCCGGGACTAGGCACAGATACGCAGTATTTT.

Of note for this clonotype: One junction end does not reproduce the germline sequence, and a read error may be involved. This chain uses TRBV2 with TRBJ2-2; D might be TRBD2 (5 bases). CDR1 is SNHLY, CDR2 FYNNEI, per germline. The CDR3 runs 14 residues. CDR3 sequence: CATLWTENTGELSF. The CDR3 nucleotides read TGTGCCACCTTATGGACGGAGAACACCGGGGAGCTGTCTTTT.